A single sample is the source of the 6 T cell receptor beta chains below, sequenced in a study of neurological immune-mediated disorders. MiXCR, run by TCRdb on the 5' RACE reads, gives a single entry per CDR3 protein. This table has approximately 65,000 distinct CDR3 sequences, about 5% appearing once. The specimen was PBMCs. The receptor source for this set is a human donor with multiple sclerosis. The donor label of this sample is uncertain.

CDR3 in DNA: TGTGCCAGCAGTCCCTTCAGCCTGGGGGCTTCGCAGTATTTT. Protein: CASSPFSLGASQYF. The chain has TRBV3-1 and TRBJ2-3, with D perhaps matching TRBD1 (6 bases). CDR3 length: 14 residues. V shed 6 bases and J shed 10 bases, with 20 bases lying between them. Germline assignment: CDR1 LGHDT and CDR2 YNNKEL (reference sequence).

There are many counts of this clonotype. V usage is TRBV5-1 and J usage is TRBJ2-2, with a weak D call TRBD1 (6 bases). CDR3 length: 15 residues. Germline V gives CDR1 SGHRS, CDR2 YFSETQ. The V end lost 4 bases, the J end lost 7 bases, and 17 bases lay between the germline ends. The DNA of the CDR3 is TGCGCCAGCAGCCGCCCCGAAGGGACAATCGGGGAGCTGTTTTTT. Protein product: CASSRPEGTIGELFF.

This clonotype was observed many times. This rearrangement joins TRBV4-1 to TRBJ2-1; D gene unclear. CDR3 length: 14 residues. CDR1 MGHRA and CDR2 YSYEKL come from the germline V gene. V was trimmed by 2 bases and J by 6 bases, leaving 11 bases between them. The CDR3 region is CASSQQALGNEQFF. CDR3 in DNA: TGCGCCAGCAGCCAACAGGCTTTGGGCAATGAGCAGTTCTTC.

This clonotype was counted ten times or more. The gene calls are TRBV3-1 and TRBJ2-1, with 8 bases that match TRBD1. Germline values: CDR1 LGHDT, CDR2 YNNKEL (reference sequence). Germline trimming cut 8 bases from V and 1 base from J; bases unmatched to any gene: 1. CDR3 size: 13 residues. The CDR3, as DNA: TGTGCCAGCCGACAGGGGTCCTACAATGAGCAGTTCTTC. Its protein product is CASRQGSYNEQFF.

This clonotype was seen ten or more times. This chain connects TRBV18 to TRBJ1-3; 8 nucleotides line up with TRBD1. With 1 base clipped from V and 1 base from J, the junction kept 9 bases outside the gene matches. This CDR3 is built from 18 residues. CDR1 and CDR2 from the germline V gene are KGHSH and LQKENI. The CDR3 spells CASSPLREDRESGNTIYF. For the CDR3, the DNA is TGTGCCAGCTCACCACTCCGAGAGGACAGGGAGTCTGGAAACACCATATATTTT.

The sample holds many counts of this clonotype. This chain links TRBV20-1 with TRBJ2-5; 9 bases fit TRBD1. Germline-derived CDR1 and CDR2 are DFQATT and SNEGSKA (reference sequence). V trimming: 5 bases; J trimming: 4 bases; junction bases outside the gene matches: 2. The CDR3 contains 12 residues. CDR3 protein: CSAGDRAETQYF. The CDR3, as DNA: TGCAGTGCTGGGGACAGGGCAGAGACCCAGTACTTC.